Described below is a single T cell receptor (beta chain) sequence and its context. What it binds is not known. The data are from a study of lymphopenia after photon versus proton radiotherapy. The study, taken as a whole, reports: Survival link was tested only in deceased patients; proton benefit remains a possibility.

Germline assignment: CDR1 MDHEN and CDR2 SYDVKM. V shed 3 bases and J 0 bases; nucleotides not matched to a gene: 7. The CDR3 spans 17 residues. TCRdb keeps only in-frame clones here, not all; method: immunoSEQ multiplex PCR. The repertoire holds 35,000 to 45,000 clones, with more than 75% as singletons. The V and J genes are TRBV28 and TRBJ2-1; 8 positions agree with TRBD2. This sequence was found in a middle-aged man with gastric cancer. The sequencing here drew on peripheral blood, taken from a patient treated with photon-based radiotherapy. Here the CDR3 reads CASSLARLAGSYNEQFF. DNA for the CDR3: TGTGCCAGCAGTTTGGCGAGGCTAGCGGGCTCCTACAATGAGCAGTTCTTC.